Listed here are 22 T cell receptor beta chains from one sample, sequenced in a study of cytomegalovirus exposure and HLA in healthy donors. A multiplex PCR was run with 60 Vbeta primers and 13 Jbeta primers. Only in-frame clones appear in the TCRdb table, and some are missing; sequencing was by immunoSEQ multiplex PCR. The sample holds approximately 160,000 clones, 75% to 90% seen once. The specimen was PBMCs. The receptor source for this set is a man aged 30 to 39 in good health and CMV-seropositive.

V and J are TRBV4-2 and TRBJ2-6; 7 bases fit TRBD1. The CDR3 loop spans 17 amino acids. With 2 bases clipped from V and 0 bases from J, the junction kept 4 bases outside the gene matches. Germline V lookup: CDR1 LGHNA, CDR2 YNFKEQ. CDR3 DNA sequence: TGTGCCAGCAGCCAACAGGGGGATAGCTCTGGGGCCAACGTCCTGACTTTC. As protein: CASSQQGDSSGANVLTF.

The chain uses TRBV4-3 and TRBJ2-5; D might be TRBD2 (5 bases). Germline CDR1 and CDR2: LGHNA and YSLEER. The CDR3 consists of 14 residues. V dropped 4 bases and J dropped 6 bases, with 15 bases sitting between them. The DNA for the CDR3 is TGCGCCAGCAGCCGGTCCGGGGTAGGGCAGACCCAGTACTTC. It is translated as CASSRSGVGQTQYF.

This clone was seen more than once but under ten times. CDR3 in amino acids: CASSQGGGTGANVLTF. The CDR3 nucleotides are TGCGCCAGCAGCCAGGGGGGAGGAACTGGGGCCAACGTCCTGACTTTC. The chain couples TRBV4-3 to TRBJ2-6, with D maybe TRBD2 (6 bases). Germline CDR1 and CDR2: LGHNA and YSLEER. Trimming removed 3 bases from V and 2 bases from J, with 11 bases in between. The CDR3 is made up of 16 amino acids.

This clone was seen more than once but under ten times. The sample has other DNA sequences that encode this CDR3 too. The genes are TRBV7-2 and TRBJ2-2, with 7 bases identical to TRBD2. Trimming took 2 bases from V and 3 from J; bases not matched to a gene: 3. The CDR3 sequence is 15 residues long. The germline V gene has CDR1 SGHTA and CDR2 FQGNSA. The CDR3 DNA reads as TGTGCCAGCAGCTTATATGGGGGGGACACCGGGGAGCTGTTTTTT. It yields the protein CASSLYGGDTGELFF.

The CDR3 reads CASSNRDAAEAFF. The CDR3 nucleotides are TGTGCCAGCAGCAACAGGGATGCCGCTGAAGCTTTCTTT. The V and J genes are TRBV11-1 and TRBJ1-1; D may be TRBD1 (6 bases). This CDR3 contains 13 residues. V dropped 5 bases and J dropped 6 bases, with 13 bases sitting between them. Germline V gene data show CDR1 as SGHAT and CDR2 as FQDESV (reference sequence).

This CDR3 reads CARTGTSDPSSYEQYF. The CDR3 bases are TGCGCCAGAACCGGGACTAGCGATCCAAGCTCCTACGAGCAGTACTTC. This chain uses TRBV10-1 with TRBJ2-7; 10 positions agree with TRBD2. V shed 9 bases, J shed 0 bases, and the junction held 11 bases outside the gene matches. The length of the CDR3 is 16 residues. Germline values: CDR1 WNHNN, CDR2 SYGVQD (reference sequence).

This clone has a single count. V is TRBV4-1 and J is TRBJ2-1; the match to TRBD2 covers 9 bases. With 1 base clipped from V and 3 bases from J, the junction kept 4 bases outside the gene matches. Germline CDR1 MGHRA, CDR2 YSYEKL. CDR3 length: 16 amino acids. The CDR3, as DNA: TGCGCCAGCAGCCAAGGAGTGACTAGCGGCTACAATGAGCAGTTCTTC. Protein sequence: CASSQGVTSGYNEQFF.

This clone was observed a handful of times. The rearrangement uses TRBV7-9 and TRBJ2-1, with TRBD2 as a possible D gene (6 bases). The CDR3 contains 15 residues. Looked up from germline, CDR1 is SEHNR and CDR2 is FQNEAQ (reference sequence). The V and J ends lost 5 bases and 3 bases respectively, with 14 bases between them. This CDR3 reads CASSHDGGNYNEQFF. In DNA, the CDR3 is TGTGCCAGCAGCCATGACGGCGGGAACTACAATGAGCAGTTCTTC.

DNA for the CDR3: TGTGCCAGTAGTGGAGGACTGCTCTCTGGGGCCAACGTCCTGACTTTC. Amino acid sequence: CASSGGLLSGANVLTF. The chain employs TRBV19 and TRBJ2-6; weak D call: TRBD2 (5 bases). Trimming stripped 5 bases from V and 0 bases from J, with 11 bases between. The CDR3 consists of 16 residues. Germline CDR1 is LNHDA and CDR2 is SQIVND (reference sequence).

This sequence joins TRBV14 and TRBJ2-3; maybe TRBD2 (5 bases). The CDR3 has 16 amino acids. V lost 2 bases and J lost 1, with 13 bases in between. CDR1 and CDR2 from the germline V gene are SGHDN and FVKESK. In nucleotides, the CDR3 is TGTGCCAGCAGCCAAAGAGGTCTAGCTGGCACAGATACGCAGTATTTT. Residues: CASSQRGLAGTDTQYF.

The chain has TRBV7-2 and TRBJ2-1, with D unresolved. The CDR3 totals 13 residues. CDR1 and CDR2 from the germline V gene are SGHTA and FQGNSA. V was trimmed by 2 bases and J by 1 base, leaving 3 bases between them. Written as DNA, the CDR3 is TGTGCCAGCAGCTTACCTTCCTACAATGAGCAGTTCTTC. This sequence encodes CASSLPSYNEQFF.

The rearrangement joins TRBV7-2 to TRBJ2-7; tentatively, D is TRBD2 (6 bases). Per germline, CDR1 SGHTA and CDR2 FQGNSA. This CDR3 spans 16 amino acids. Trimming removed 1 base at V and 0 bases at J, with 13 bases between. CDR3 protein: CASSLVSGSVSYEQYF. The CDR3 DNA reads as TGTGCCAGCAGCTTAGTTTCCGGGAGTGTCTCCTACGAGCAGTACTTC.

The chain combines TRBV7-2 with TRBJ1-6; D is ambiguous. Trimming shortened V by 5 bases and J by 3 bases, and 17 bases separated the two germline ends. CDR3 size: 17 residues. CDR1 is SGHTA and CDR2 is FQGNSA in the germline V gene. The CDR3 reads CASSLLGGQIYNSPLHF. The CDR3, as DNA: TGTGCCAGCAGCCTACTGGGTGGGCAGATCTATAATTCACCCCTCCACTTT.

The gene calls are TRBV4-1 and TRBJ2-5; D is perhaps TRBD2 (6 bases). The CDR3 consists of 14 residues. Trimming removed 4 bases from V and 3 bases from J, with 12 bases in between. The germline CDR1 and CDR2 sequences are MGHRA and YSYEKL. The CDR3: CASSLPGRKETQYF. The CDR3 DNA follows: TGCGCCAGCAGCCTCCCTGGGAGGAAAGAGACCCAGTACTTC.

The chain employs TRBV19 and TRBJ1-5; D is unclear. CDR3 length equals 13 residues. Deletions cut 5 bases from V and 9 bases from J, with 14 bases between. Germline CDR1 LNHDA, CDR2 SQIVND (reference sequence). CDR3 protein: CASSQDTFRPQHF. CDR3 nucleotide sequence: TGTGCCAGTAGTCAGGATACCTTTCGGCCCCAGCATTTT.

The chain couples TRBV28 to TRBJ1-2; D gene ambiguous. The V and J ends lost 6 bases and 12 bases respectively, with 20 bases between them. There are 13 residues in the CDR3. Germline V lookup: CDR1 MDHEN, CDR2 SYDVKM. CDR3 sequence (DNA): TGTGCCAGCAGCCCCGGAGGGTTTAATCGCCACACCTTC. Protein: CASSPGGFNRHTF.

The chain links TRBV5-1 to TRBJ2-7, with D possibly matching TRBD2 (6 bases). From germline, CDR1 is SGHRS and CDR2 YFSETQ. The germline V and J ends were trimmed by 4 bases and 2 bases, with 16 bases remaining between them. This CDR3 has 15 amino acids. The CDR3: CASSRGLIKPYEQYF. CDR3 in DNA: TGCGCCAGCAGCCGGGGACTTATAAAACCCTACGAGCAGTACTTC.

The V gene is TRBV18, the J gene TRBJ1-2; 7 bases fit TRBD1. The CDR3 totals 13 residues. The germline V gene encodes CDR1 KGHSH and CDR2 LQKENI. The J segment lost 8 bases and the V segment lost 5 bases, leaving 8 bases of the junction unmatched. The CDR3 region is CASSETGSRGYTF. CDR3 DNA sequence: TGTGCCAGCTCAGAGACAGGGAGTCGCGGCTACACCTTC.

CDR3 DNA sequence: TGTGCCAGCAGCCCGGGACTAGGCTACGAGCAGTACTTC. Translated, it gives CASSPGLGYEQYF. The J gene is TRBJ2-7, the V gene TRBV7-3, with 8 bases identical to TRBD2. CDR1 is SGHTA and CDR2 is FQGTGA in the germline V gene. The junction had 3 bases not matched to a gene; V was cut back by 5 bases and J by 3 bases. The CDR3 covers 13 residues.

Points on this clone: This same CDR3 is encoded by further DNA sequences in the sample. V is TRBV4-1 and J is TRBJ1-1, with D possibly matching TRBD1 (5 bases). CDR1 and CDR2 (germline): MGHRA, YSYEKL. Trimming removed 1 base from V and 4 bases from J, with 16 bases in between. The CDR3 sequence is 16 residues long. The CDR3, as DNA: TGCGCCAGCAGCCAAGGGCTAGCGGGGCCGGTCACTGAAGCTTTCTTT. Translation: CASSQGLAGPVTEAFF.

The chain recombines TRBV15 with TRBJ2-7; tentative D call: TRBD2 (6 bases). The CDR3 has 13 residues. V was clipped by 4 bases and J by 4 bases, with 11 bases between them. The germline V gene encodes CDR1 LNHNV and CDR2 YYDKDF (reference sequence). The CDR3 protein is CATSTGSLYEQYF. The CDR3, as DNA: TGTGCCACCAGCACCGGGAGTCTTTACGAGCAGTACTTC.

The chain joins TRBV5-8 to TRBJ1-5; 9 bases match TRBD1. J lost 5 bases, V lost 8 bases, and 5 bases had no gene match. The length of the CDR3 is 13 residues. Germline CDR1 and CDR2: SGHTS and YDEGEE. This CDR3 is CASGQGTDQPQHF. CDR3 nucleotide sequence: TGTGCCAGTGGACAGGGGACCGATCAGCCCCAGCATTTT. Using reference TRBV5-8 and TRBJ1-5 for the parts outside the CDR3, the full variable domain is EAGVTQSPTHLIKTRGQQATLRCSPISGHTSVYWYQQALGLGLQFLLWYDEGEERNRGNFPPRFSGRQFPNYSSELNVNALELEDSALYLCASGQGTDQPQHFGDGTRLSIL.